This T cell receptor beta chain was sequenced for a study of beta chain features in type 1 diabetes. Study in general: Regarding age, gender and cell yields, patients proved similar to healthy donors.

The V gene end was trimmed by 2 bases and the J gene end by 6 bases; junction bases not matched to a gene: 6. CDR3 size: 15 residues. Germline loops: CDR1 SGHTA, CDR2 FQGNSA. The whole isolated RNA underwent reverse transcription, so sequencing captured expressed TCRB transcripts. Profiling relied on immunoSEQ multiplex PCR, and the TCRdb table lists in-frame clones only, not all of them. The sample gives 150,000 to 190,000 clones, 11% of which show up once; approximately 2% is in the top ten. The sequenced sample was central memory CD4+ T cells from blood. The sequence was collected from a young man in good health. J is TRBJ2-3 and V is TRBV7-2; TRBD2 matches at 9 bases. DNA for the CDR3: TGTGCCAGCAGCTTACAAGCGGGAGGTTCGGATACGCAGTATTTT. Amino acid sequence: CASSLQAGGSDTQYF. Supplemented by reference TRBV7-2 and TRBJ2-3, the full variable domain reads GAGVSQSPSNKVTEKGKDVELRCDPISGHTALYWYRQSLGQGLEFLIYFQGNSAPDKSGLPSDRFSAERTGGSVSTLTIQRTQQEDSAVYLCASSLQAGGSDTQYFGPGTRLTVL.